These 17 T cell receptor beta chains originate from one sample sequenced in a study of T cell responses to AZD1222 COVID-19 vaccine. The protocol was immunoSEQ multiplex PCR, while the TCRdb copy is restricted to in-frame clones and leaves out a portion. Among tens of thousands of clones listed, 80% were seen once. The sequenced sample was peripheral blood, obtained on day 0 of AZD1222 vaccination. Source of these receptors: an adult in good health.

The V call is TRBV28, the J call TRBJ1-1; weak D call: TRBD1 (5 bases). This CDR3 contains 13 residues. Germline V gene sequence: CDR1 MDHEN, CDR2 SYDVKM. V shed 8 bases and J shed 1 base, with 11 bases lying between them. The CDR3 spells CASGDHPNTEAFF. DNA of the CDR3: TGTGCCAGCGGGGACCACCCGAACACTGAAGCTTTCTTT.

The J gene is TRBJ1-1, the V gene TRBV2; weak D call: TRBD1 (5 bases). There are 14 residues in the CDR3. The ends were cut back, 4 bases at V and 0 bases at J, with 9 bases in the middle. Germline CDR1 reads SNHLY; CDR2 reads FYNNEI. The chain's CDR3 is CASSGQGVNTEAFF. Here the CDR3 DNA reads TGTGCCAGCAGTGGGCAAGGGGTGAACACTGAAGCTTTCTTT.

This clone was seen only a few times. V is TRBV5-5 and J is TRBJ2-6; D not resolved. Germline-derived CDR1 and CDR2 are SGHKS and YYEKEE (reference sequence). The germline V and J ends were trimmed by 2 bases and 2 bases, with 5 bases remaining between them. This CDR3 is built from 14 residues. CDR3 nucleotides: TGTGCCAGCAGCTTCCTCCCTGGGGCCAACGTCCTGACTTTC. It specifies CASSFLPGANVLTF.

The CDR3 DNA sequence: TGTGCCAGCCAGGGGGTAAAAATGGCCGGGGAGCTGTTTTTT. This gives the protein CASQGVKMAGELFF. This chain connects TRBV2 to TRBJ2-2; TRBD1 matches 7 bases. There are 14 residues in the CDR3. Germline loops: CDR1 SNHLY, CDR2 FYNNEI. V lost 8 bases and J lost 6; bases outside the gene matches: 9. The complete variable domain, with remaining parts taken from reference TRBV2 and TRBJ2-2, reads EPEVTQTPSHQVTQMGQEVILRCVPISNHLYFYWYRQILGQKVEFLVSFYNNEISEKSEIFDDQFSVERPDGSNFTLKIRSTKLEDSAMYFCASQGVKMAGELFFGEGSRLTVL.

The chain links TRBV6-5 to TRBJ2-2; D may be TRBD1 (7 bases). The ends were cut back, 8 bases at V and 4 bases at J, with 14 bases in the middle. The CDR3 sequence is 14 residues long. Germline CDR1 is MNHEY and CDR2 is SVGAGI. DNA of the CDR3: TGTGCCAGCCAGGGGGAGGTTCCCACCGGGGAGCTGTTTTTT. This encodes CASQGEVPTGELFF.

This clone occurred once. Other DNA sequences within the sample encode an identical CDR3. The rearrangement uses TRBV3-1 (or the pseudogene TRBV3-2) and TRBJ1-5; a possible D gene is TRBD1 (5 bases). Germline-derived CDR1 and CDR2 are LGHDT and YNNKEL (reference sequence). This CDR3 contains 14 residues. Deletions cut 2 bases from V and 2 bases from J, with 7 bases between. The CDR3 sequence is CASSQRGGNQPQHF. CDR3 sequence (DNA): TGTGCCAGCAGCCAACGGGGGGGCAATCAGCCCCAGCATTTT.

The chain is built from TRBV9 and TRBJ1-2; D may be TRBD1 (6 bases). The CDR3 contains 13 residues. Germline lookup yields CDR1 SGDLS and CDR2 YYNGEE. With 2 bases removed from V and 7 bases from J, the gap between germline ends came to 12 bases. The CDR3 DNA is TGTGCCAGCAGCGTGTCTGGGGGCGGTGGCTACACCTTC. It codes for CASSVSGGGGYTF. The entire variable domain, with the rest obtained from reference TRBV9 and TRBJ1-2, is as follows: DSGVTQTPKHLITATGQRVTLRCSPRSGDLSVYWYQQSLDQGLQFLIQYYNGEERAKGNILERFSAQQFPDLHSELNLSSLELGDSALYFCASSVSGGGGYTFGSGTRLTVV.

The rearrangement links TRBV5-8 to TRBJ2-2; no reliable D call. Germline CDR1 reads SGHTS; CDR2 reads YDEGEE. Between the trimmed V and J ends, which lost 0 bases and 4 bases, there was a span of 10 bases. This CDR3 comprises 15 residues. The CDR3 region has the DNA TGTGCCAGCAGCTTGGAGATAACTGCCACCGGGGAGCTGTTTTTT. Amino acids: CASSLEITATGELFF.

This clone was detected once. This rearrangement joins TRBV19 to TRBJ2-5, with 8 bases lining up with TRBD1. This CDR3 comprises 14 residues. CDR1 LNHDA and CDR2 SQIVND come from the germline V gene (reference sequence). The V gene end was trimmed by 5 bases and the J gene end by 4 bases; junction bases not matched to a gene: 6. For the CDR3, the DNA is TGTGCCAGTAGTTCCCAGGGGGCGCGAGAGACCCAGTACTTC. Residues: CASSSQGARETQYF. Full variable domain (rest looked up from reference TRBV19 and TRBJ2-5): DGGITQSPKYLFRKEGQNVTLSCEQNLNHDAMYWYRQDPGQGLRLIYYSQIVNDFQKGDIAEGYSVSREKKESFPLTVTSAQKNPTAFYLCASSSQGARETQYFGPGTRLLVL.

The chain has TRBV5-1 and TRBJ2-3; the match to TRBD1 covers 7 bases. Germline CDR1 is SGHRS and CDR2 is YFSETQ. The CDR3 covers 15 residues. V dropped 4 bases and J dropped 1; count of bases not matched to a gene: 6. The CDR3 loop is CASSLGTAGTDTQYF. The CDR3 coding sequence is TGCGCCAGCAGCCTTGGGACAGCGGGCACAGATACGCAGTATTTT.

The V call is TRBV6-5, the J call TRBJ2-7; D is perhaps TRBD1 (6 bases). The CDR3 is 14 amino acids. Per germline, CDR1 MNHEY and CDR2 SVGAGI. Trimming took off 8 bases at V and 3 bases at J, with 17 bases between the two ends. CDR3 amino acids: CASGSDSFDYEQYF. The CDR3 nucleotides are TGTGCCAGCGGCTCGGACAGCTTTGACTACGAGCAGTACTTC.

This clone came up once. V and J are TRBV30 and TRBJ1-1; 10 positions match TRBD1. Germline CDR1 and CDR2: GTSNPN and SVGIG (reference sequence). The CDR3 covers 13 residues. After removal of 4 bases from V and 5 bases from J, the junction contained 4 bases not matched to a gene. CDR3 in DNA: TGTGCCTGGACCCGGGACAGGGGTACTGAAGCTTTCTTT. Translated, it gives CAWTRDRGTEAFF. The whole variable domain, remainder taken from reference TRBV30 and TRBJ1-1, is SQTIHQWPATLVQPVGSPLSLECTVEGTSNPNLYWYRQAAGRGLQLLFYSVGIGQISSEVPQNLSASRPQDRQFILSSKKLLLSDSGFYLCAWTRDRGTEAFFGQGTRLTVV.

The chain recombines TRBV24-1 with TRBJ2-5, with 7 bases aligning to TRBD1. Germline V CDR1 and CDR2: KGHDR, SFDVKD. The CDR3 consists of 13 residues. Trimming took 9 bases from V and 3 from J; bases not matched to a gene: 6. CDR3 sequence (DNA): TGTGCCACCGGGACAGCAGGGGAAGAGACCCAGTACTTC. This sequence encodes CATGTAGEETQYF.

The chain joins TRBV5-6 to TRBJ2-7; D uncertain. Trimming pared 0 bases from V and 7 bases from J, leaving 5 bases between. Germline V CDR1 and CDR2: SGHDT, YYEEEE. This CDR3 has 11 amino acids. CDR3 amino acids: CASSLDREQYF. In DNA form, the CDR3 reads TGTGCCAGCAGCTTGGACCGGGAGCAGTACTTC.

V gene TRBV6-1 combines with J gene TRBJ1-2; a possible D gene is TRBD1 (6 bases). V lost 0 bases and J lost 0, with 11 bases in between. This CDR3 region has 16 residues. CDR1 is MNHNS, CDR2 SASEGT, per germline. As DNA, the CDR3 is TGTGCCAGCAGTGAAGCAGGCGGACAGTCTAACTATGGCTACACCTTC. This gives the protein CASSEAGGQSNYGYTF.

This clone was counted a few times. V usage is TRBV4-1 and J usage is TRBJ1-3; D ambiguous. Trimming pared 1 base from V and 2 bases from J, leaving 9 bases between. CDR1 MGHRA and CDR2 YSYEKL come from the germline V gene. The CDR3 runs to 15 residues. This CDR3 reads CASSQARSTGNTIYF. In DNA form, the CDR3 reads TGCGCCAGCAGCCAAGCCCGCTCCACTGGAAACACCATATATTTT.

The genes are TRBV28 and TRBJ2-3; 9 bases map to TRBD1. The V segment lost 1 base and the J segment 6 bases; nucleotides outside the gene matches: 2. The CDR3 length is 14 residues. Per the germline V gene, CDR1 is MDHEN and CDR2 is SYDVKM. DNA for the CDR3: TGTGCCAGCAGTTTATCAGGGACAGGGGATACGCAGTATTTT. It translates to CASSLSGTGDTQYF. The whole variable domain, filled in from reference TRBV28 and TRBJ2-3, reads DVKVTQSSRYLVKRTGEKVFLECVQDMDHENMFWYRQDPGLGLRLIYFSYDVKMKEKGDIPEGYSVSREKKERFSLILESASTNQTSMYLCASSLSGTGDTQYFGPGTRLTVL.